A single T cell receptor (beta chain) is shown here with its context. Its antigen is not known. The data derive from a study of graft-versus-host responses after intestinal transplantation. Study background: Anti-thymocyte globulin induction, then tacrolimus and steroids for 3 to 4 years, went to all recipients.

Using immunoSEQ multiplex PCR, the repertoire was profiled, and TCRdb retains in-frame clones only, with some absent. This sample has around 130,000 clones; roughly 92% occur once, and the top ten carry around 0.16%. Germline V gene lookup returns CDR1 GTSNPN and CDR2 SVGIG (reference sequence). V was pared by 3 bases and J by 0 bases, with 5 bases between. The CDR3 spans 12 residues. The source was unstimulated CD4+ T cells sorted from spleen or lymph node cells, collected before intestinal transplant. The TCR sequence derives from a human donor who received an intestinal transplant. The chain joins TRBV30 to TRBJ1-1; D gene uncertain. The CDR3 reads CAWRGMNTEAFF. The DNA of the CDR3 is TGTGCCTGGAGGGGGATGAACACTGAAGCTTTCTTT.